The source of this T cell receptor (beta chain) is a study of cytomegalovirus exposure and HLA in healthy donors. In the study overall: A previous analysis identified approximately 120 million unique TCR beta sequences derived from 180 million or so T cells.

Regarding the study as a whole: In a later analysis, across HLA loci, associated TCR counts were highest for DRB1, lowest for HLA-C.

About this clone itself: Its antigen is unknown.

Use of 60 Vbeta and 13 Jbeta primers characterized the PCR. Sequencing used immunoSEQ multiplex PCR; TCRdb keeps in-frame clones, though not all of them. The sample contains approximately 220,000 clones, more than 65% of which appear only once. The germline CDR1 and CDR2 sequences are SEHNR and FQNEAQ (reference sequence). Trimming at V came to 5 bases and at J to 5 bases, leaving 10 bases not matched to a gene. This CDR3 contains 16 residues. Each donor's status was that of a healthy bone marrow donor. The sample was PBMCs. This receptor was taken from a woman in her twenties or thirties in good health and CMV-seronegative. J is TRBJ1-5 and V is TRBV7-9, with 9 nucleotides matching TRBD1. CDR3 protein: CASSRGTGSRDQPQHF. The CDR3 bases are TGTGCCAGCAGCCGAGGGACAGGGAGTAGGGATCAGCCCCAGCATTTT.